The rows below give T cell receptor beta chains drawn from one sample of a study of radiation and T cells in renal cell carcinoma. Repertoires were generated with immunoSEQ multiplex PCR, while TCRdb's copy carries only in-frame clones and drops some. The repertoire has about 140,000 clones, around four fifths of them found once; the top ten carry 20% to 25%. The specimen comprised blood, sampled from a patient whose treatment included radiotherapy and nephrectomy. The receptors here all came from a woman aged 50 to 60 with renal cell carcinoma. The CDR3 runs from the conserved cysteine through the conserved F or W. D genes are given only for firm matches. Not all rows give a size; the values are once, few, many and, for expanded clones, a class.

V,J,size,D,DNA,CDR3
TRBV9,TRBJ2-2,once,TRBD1,TGTGCCAGCAGCGTAGACAGGGGGAACACCGGGGAGCTGTTTTTT,CASSVDRGNTGELFF
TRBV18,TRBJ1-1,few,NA,TGTGCCAGCTCACCACAAGGGTTCGGGAACACTGAAGCTTTCTTT,CASSPQGFGNTEAFF
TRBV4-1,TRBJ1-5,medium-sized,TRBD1,TGCGCCAGCAGCCAGGATCCCCGGGACAGGGACCGGCCCCAGCATTTT,CASSQDPRDRDRPQHF
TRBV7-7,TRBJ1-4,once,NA,TGTGCCAGCAGCTTGTCCTCGGGGAGTGAAAAACTGTTTTTT,CASSLSSGSEKLFF
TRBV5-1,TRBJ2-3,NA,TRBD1,TGCGCCAGCAGCTTGAGGGGGACAGATACCACAGATACGCAGTATTTT,CASSLRGTDTTDTQYF
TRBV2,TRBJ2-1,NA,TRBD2,TGTGCCAGCAGAGAGGGACTAGCGGGGGTCGATGAGCAGTTCTTC,CASREGLAGVDEQFF
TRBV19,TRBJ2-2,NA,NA,TGTGCCAGTAGTCGCCGGCCCCTGAACACCGGGGAGCTGTTTTTT,CASSRRPLNTGELFF
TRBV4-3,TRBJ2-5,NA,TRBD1,TGCGCCAGCAGCCCGGGGACAGAAAAAGAGACCCAGTACTTC,CASSPGTEKETQYF
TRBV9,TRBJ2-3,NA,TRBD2,TGTGCCAGCAGCGTCGGACTAGCGACAGATACGCAGTATTTT,CASSVGLATDTQYF
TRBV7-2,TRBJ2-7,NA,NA,TGTGCCAGCAGCTCACGCGGCTACCTCTCCTACGAGCAGTACTTC,CASSSRGYLSYEQYF
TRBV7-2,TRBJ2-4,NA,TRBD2,TGTGCCAGCAGCTTAGTGAGCGGGACTGAGTCGGACATTCAGTACTTC,CASSLVSGTESDIQYF
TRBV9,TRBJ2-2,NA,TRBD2,TGTGCCAGCAGCGTAGCCGGGGGGATCACCGGGGAGCTGTTTTTT,CASSVAGGITGELFF
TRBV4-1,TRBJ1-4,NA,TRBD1,TGCGCCAGCAGCCACGGGGGGACAGTTTCTTATGAAAAACTGTTTTTT,CASSHGGTVSYEKLFF
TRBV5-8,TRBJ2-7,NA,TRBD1,TGTGCCAGCAGCCGTCCCGGGACAGGAACCTACGAGCAGTACTTC,CASSRPGTGTYEQYF
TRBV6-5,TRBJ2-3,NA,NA,TGTGCCAGCAGCTGGCCGGGTCGGCCGGATACGCAGTATTTT,CASSWPGRPDTQYF
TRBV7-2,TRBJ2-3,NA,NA,TGTGCCAGCAGGCAGGCGGCGGCAGATACGCAGTATTTT,CASRQAAADTQYF
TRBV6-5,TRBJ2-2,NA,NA,TGTGCCAGCAGTAACGCCAACGCCGGGGAGCTGTTTTTT,CASSNANAGELFF
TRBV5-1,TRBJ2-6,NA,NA,TGCGCCAGCAGCTCGACAGGCATAGGGGCCAACGTCCTGACTTTC,CASSSTGIGANVLTF
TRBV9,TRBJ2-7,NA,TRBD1,TGTGCCAGCAGCCTAACAGGGGACGAGCAGTACTTC,CASSLTGDEQYF
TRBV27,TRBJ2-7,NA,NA,TGTGCCAGCAGTTTAGTCGGGGGAGGCTACGAGCAGTACTTC,CASSLVGGGYEQYF
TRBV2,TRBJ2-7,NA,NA,TGTGCCAGCAGTGGGGGACGGGGCTCCTACGAGCAGTACTTC,CASSGGRGSYEQYF
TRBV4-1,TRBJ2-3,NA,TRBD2,TGCGCCAGCAGCCGAACTAGCGGTCGTGGACCAGATACGCAGTATTTT,CASSRTSGRGPDTQYF
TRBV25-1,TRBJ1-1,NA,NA,TGTGCCAGCAGCCAGGAAACTATGAACACTGAAGCTTTCTTT,CASSQETMNTEAFF
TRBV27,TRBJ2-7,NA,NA,TGTGCCAGCAGTTTCAGGGGAGAAAACGAGCAGTACTTC,CASSFRGENEQYF
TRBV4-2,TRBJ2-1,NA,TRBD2,TGTGCCAGCAGCCCCAAGGGCGGGAGGGCCTACAATGAGCAGTTCTTC,CASSPKGGRAYNEQFF
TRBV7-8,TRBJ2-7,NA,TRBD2,TGTGCCAGCAGCTTCGTCGGACTAGCGGAATACGAGCAGTACTTC,CASSFVGLAEYEQYF
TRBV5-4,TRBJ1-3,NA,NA,TGTGCCAGCAGCTCCAGAGGGGCGGGTGGAAACACCATATATTTT,CASSSRGAGGNTIYF
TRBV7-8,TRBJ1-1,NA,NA,TGTGCCAGCACCCTTCTCCCTATGAACACTGAAGCTTTCTTT,CASTLLPMNTEAFF
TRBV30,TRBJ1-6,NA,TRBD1,TGTGCCTGGAGCCCTAGGGCCCGGACAGGAGATAATTCACCCCTCCACTTT,CAWSPRARTGDNSPLHF
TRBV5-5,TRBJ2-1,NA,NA,TGTGCCAGCAGCTTGTACGCAGGGGCGCAGCTTAACAATGAGCAGTTCTTC,CASSLYAGAQLNNEQFF
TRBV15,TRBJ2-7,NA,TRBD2,TGTGCCACCAGCAGAGGGCTAGCGGGAGGGAACGAGCAGTACTTC,CATSRGLAGGNEQYF
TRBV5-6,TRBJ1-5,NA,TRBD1,TGTGCCAGCAGCGAGGGACAGTTCAATCAGCCCCAGCATTTT,CASSEGQFNQPQHF
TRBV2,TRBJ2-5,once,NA,TGTGCCAGCAGTGAAGCGGTCCCCCAGTACTTC,CASSEAVPQYF
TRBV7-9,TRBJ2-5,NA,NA,TGTGCCAGCAGCCCAGGCTTTGAGCAAGAGACCCAGTACTTC,CASSPGFEQETQYF
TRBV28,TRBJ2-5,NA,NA,TGTGCCAGCACCCTAGGGGGTATGTCAGGGACCCAGTACTTC,CASTLGGMSGTQYF
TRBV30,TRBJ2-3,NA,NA,TGTGCCTGGGCGCGAGGCGGCACAGATACGCAGTATTTT,CAWARGGTDTQYF
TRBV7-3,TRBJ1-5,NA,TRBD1,TGTGCCACCCTGGACAGGGGAGATCAGCCCCAGCATTTT,CATLDRGDQPQHF
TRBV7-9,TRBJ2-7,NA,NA,TGTGCCAGCAGCTTAGAGTTGCGCGAGCAGTACTTC,CASSLELREQYF
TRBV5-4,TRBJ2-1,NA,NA,TGTGCCAGCAACCCTGGGCGGGAATCCCTCAATGAGCAGTTCTTC,CASNPGRESLNEQFF
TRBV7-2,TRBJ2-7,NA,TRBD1,TGTGCCAGCAGCCCCCGGGACAGGGACTACGAGCAGTACTTC,CASSPRDRDYEQYF
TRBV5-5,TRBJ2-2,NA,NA,TGTGCCAGCAGCTTGGGGGGCGGGATTAACACCGGGGAGCTGTTTTTT,CASSLGGGINTGELFF
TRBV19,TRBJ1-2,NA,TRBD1,TGTGCCACCCGCCGACAGGGATATGGCTACACCTTC,CATRRQGYGYTF
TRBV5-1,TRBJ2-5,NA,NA,TGCGCCAGCTTCGAGGGGCCCCCCCAAGAGACCCAGTACTTC,CASFEGPPQETQYF
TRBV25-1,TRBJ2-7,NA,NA,TGTGCCAGCAAGGCAGGGCGGTACGAGCAGTACTTC,CASKAGRYEQYF
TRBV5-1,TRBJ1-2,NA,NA,TGCGCCAGCAGCTCAGGTGGGGGCGTAGTGGGCTACACCTTC,CASSSGGGVVGYTF
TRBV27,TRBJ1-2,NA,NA,TGTGCCAGCAGTTTATACCGGCGGGGCTGGTACACCTTC,CASSLYRRGWYTF
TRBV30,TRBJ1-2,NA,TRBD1,TGTGCCTGGAGTACAGGGGCCTGCGGCTACACCTTC,CAWSTGACGYTF
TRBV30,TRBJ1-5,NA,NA,TGTGCCTGGAGTGTCGGAGGCCATAGCAATCAGCCCCAGCATTTT,CAWSVGGHSNQPQHF
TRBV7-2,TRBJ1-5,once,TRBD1,TGTGCCAGCAGCAGAGGGGGCCTCGGGAATCAGCCCCAGCATTTT,CASSRGGLGNQPQHF
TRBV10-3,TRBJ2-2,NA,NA,TGTGCCATCAGTGAGGTTCAGGACTTAAACACCGGGGAGCTGTTTTTT,CAISEVQDLNTGELFF
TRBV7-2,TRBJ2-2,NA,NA,TGTGCCAGCAGCTCCGCAGGGGCGGGTTGGGCCGGGGAGCTGTTTTTT,CASSSAGAGWAGELFF
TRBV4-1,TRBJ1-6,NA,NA,TGCGCCAGCAGCCAAAGGGCAGGGAGTGTTGATTCACCCCTCCACTTT,CASSQRAGSVDSPLHF
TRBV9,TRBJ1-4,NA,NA,TGTGCCAGCAGCGTAGATTCCAATAATGAAAAACTGTTTTTT,CASSVDSNNEKLFF
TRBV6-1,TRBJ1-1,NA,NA,TGTGCCAGCAGTATCCACAGGGTGGATGAAGCTTTCTTT,CASSIHRVDEAFF
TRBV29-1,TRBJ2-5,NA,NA,TGCAGCGCCGACGCCTTGAAAGAGACCCAGTACTTC,CSADALKETQYF
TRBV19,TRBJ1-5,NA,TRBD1,TGTGCCAGTAGTACCACAGGGGGTGGCAATCAGCCCCAGCATTTT,CASSTTGGGNQPQHF
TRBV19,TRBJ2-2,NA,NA,TGTGCGACGGGGAAGCTTCTTTCACAGGGCGGGGAGCTGTTTTTT,CATGKLLSQGGELFF